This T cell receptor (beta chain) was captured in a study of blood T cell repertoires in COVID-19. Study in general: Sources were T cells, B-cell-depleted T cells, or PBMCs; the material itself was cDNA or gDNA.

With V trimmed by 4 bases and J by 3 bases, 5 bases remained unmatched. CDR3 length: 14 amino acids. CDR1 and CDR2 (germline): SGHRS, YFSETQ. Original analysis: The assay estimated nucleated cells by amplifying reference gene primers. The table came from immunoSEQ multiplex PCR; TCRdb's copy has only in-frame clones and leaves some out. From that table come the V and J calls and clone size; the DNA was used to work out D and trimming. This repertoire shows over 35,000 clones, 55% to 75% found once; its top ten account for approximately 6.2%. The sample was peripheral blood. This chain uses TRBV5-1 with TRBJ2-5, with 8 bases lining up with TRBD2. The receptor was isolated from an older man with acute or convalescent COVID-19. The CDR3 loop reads CASSPWGLEETQYF. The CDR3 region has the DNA TGCGCCAGCAGCCCGTGGGGACTAGAAGAGACCCAGTACTTC. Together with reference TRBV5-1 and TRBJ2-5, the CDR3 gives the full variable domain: KAGVTQTPRYLIKTRGQQVTLSCSPISGHRSVSWYQQTPGQGLQFLFEYFSETQRNKGNFPGRFSGRQFSNSRSEMNVSTLELGDSALYLCASSPWGLEETQYFGPGTRLLVL.